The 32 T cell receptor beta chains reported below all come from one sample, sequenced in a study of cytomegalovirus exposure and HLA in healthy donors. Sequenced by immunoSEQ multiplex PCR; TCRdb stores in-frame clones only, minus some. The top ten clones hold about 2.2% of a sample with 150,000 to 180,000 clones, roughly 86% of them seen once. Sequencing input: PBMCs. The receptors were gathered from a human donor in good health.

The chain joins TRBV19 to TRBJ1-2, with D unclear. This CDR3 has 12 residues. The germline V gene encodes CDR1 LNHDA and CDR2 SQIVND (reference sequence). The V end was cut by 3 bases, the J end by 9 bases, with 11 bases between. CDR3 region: CASSISSFRYTF. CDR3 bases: TGTGCCAGTAGTATCAGTTCGTTTCGCTACACCTTC.

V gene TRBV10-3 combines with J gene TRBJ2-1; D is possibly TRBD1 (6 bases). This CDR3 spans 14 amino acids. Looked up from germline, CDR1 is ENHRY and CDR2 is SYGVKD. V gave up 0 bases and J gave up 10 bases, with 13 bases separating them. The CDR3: CAISESKQGGEQFF. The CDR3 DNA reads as TGTGCCATCAGTGAGTCGAAACAGGGTGGCGAGCAGTTCTTC.

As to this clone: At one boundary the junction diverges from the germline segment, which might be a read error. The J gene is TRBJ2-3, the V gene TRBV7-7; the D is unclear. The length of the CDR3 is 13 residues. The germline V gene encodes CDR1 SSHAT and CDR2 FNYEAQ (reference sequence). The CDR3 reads CASSLSPSDTQYF. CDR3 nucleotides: TGTGCTAGCAGCTTATCTCCTTCAGATACGCAGTATTTT.

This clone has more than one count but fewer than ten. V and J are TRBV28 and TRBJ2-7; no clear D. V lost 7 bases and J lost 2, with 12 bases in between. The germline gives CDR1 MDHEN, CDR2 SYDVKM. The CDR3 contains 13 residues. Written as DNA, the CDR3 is TGTGCCAGCAACACCGGGTCCACCTACGAGCAGTACTTC. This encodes CASNTGSTYEQYF.

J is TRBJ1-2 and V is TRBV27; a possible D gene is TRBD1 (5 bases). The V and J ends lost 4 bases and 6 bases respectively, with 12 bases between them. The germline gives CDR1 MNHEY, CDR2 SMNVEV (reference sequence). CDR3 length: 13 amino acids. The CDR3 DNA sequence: TGTGCCAGCAGTTGGGGCAGGGCGGATGGCTACACCTTC. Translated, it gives CASSWGRADGYTF.

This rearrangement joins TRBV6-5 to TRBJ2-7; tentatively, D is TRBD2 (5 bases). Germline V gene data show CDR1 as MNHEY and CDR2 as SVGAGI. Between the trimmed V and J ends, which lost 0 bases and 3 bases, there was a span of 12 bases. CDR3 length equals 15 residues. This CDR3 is CASSYSRGKGYEQYF. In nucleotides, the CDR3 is TGTGCCAGCAGTTACTCGCGAGGGAAAGGCTACGAGCAGTACTTC.

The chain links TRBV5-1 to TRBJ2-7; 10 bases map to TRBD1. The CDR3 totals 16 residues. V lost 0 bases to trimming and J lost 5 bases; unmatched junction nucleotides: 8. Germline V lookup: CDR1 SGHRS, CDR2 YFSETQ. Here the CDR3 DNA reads TGCGCCAGCAGCTTGGGGCGACAGGGGGCGCGCAACGAGCAGTACTTC. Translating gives CASSLGRQGARNEQYF.

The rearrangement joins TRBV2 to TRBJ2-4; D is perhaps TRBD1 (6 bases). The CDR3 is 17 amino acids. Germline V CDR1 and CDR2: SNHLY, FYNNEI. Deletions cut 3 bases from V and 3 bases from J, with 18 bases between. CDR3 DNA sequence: TGTGCCAGCAGTGATCATTCCAGGGGAGCCAACAAAAACATTCAGTACTTC. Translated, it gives CASSDHSRGANKNIQYF.

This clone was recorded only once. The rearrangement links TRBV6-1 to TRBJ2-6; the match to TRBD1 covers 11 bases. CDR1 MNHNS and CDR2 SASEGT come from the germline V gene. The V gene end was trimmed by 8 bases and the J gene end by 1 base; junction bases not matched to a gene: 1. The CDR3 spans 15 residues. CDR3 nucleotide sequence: TGTGCCAGCGGACAGGGGGCTTCTGGGGCCAACGTCCTGACTTTC. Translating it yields CASGQGASGANVLTF.

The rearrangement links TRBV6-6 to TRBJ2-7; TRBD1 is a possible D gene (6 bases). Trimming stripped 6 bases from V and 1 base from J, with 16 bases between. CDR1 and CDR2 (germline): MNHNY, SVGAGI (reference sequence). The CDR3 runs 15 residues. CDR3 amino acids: CASRPDRSSSYEQYF. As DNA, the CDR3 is TGTGCCAGCAGGCCCGACAGGTCCTCTTCCTACGAGCAGTACTTC.

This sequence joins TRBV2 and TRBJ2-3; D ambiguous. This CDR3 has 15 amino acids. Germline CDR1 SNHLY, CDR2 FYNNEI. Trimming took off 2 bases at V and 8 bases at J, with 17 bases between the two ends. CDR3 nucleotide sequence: TGTGCCAGCAGTGAAACGTATTGGCTGTCAGGTACGCAGTATTTT. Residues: CASSETYWLSGTQYF.

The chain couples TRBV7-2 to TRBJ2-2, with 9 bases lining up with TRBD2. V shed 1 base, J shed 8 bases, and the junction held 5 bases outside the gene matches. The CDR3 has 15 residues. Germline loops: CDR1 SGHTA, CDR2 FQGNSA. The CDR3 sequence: CASSLDLAGRGELFF. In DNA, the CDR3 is TGTGCCAGCAGCTTAGATCTAGCGGGGAGGGGGGAGCTGTTTTTT. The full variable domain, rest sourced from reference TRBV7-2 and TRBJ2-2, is GAGVSQSPSNKVTEKGKDVELRCDPISGHTALYWYRQSLGQGLEFLIYFQGNSAPDKSGLPSDRFSAERTGGSVSTLTIQRTQQEDSAVYLCASSLDLAGRGELFFGEGSRLTVL.

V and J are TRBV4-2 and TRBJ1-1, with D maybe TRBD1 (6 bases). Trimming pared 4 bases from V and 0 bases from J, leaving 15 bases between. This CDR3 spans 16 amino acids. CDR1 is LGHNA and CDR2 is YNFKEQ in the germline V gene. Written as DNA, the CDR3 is TGTGCCAGCAGCCTTTCCAAAGGACAGATGAACACTGAAGCTTTCTTT. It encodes CASSLSKGQMNTEAFF.

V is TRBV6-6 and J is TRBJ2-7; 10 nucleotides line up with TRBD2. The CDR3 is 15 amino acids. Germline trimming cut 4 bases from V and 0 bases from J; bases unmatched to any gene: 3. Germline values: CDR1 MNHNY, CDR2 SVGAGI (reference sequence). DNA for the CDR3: TGTGCCAGCAGTTCGGGACTAGCGCACTCCTACGAGCAGTACTTC. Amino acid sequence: CASSSGLAHSYEQYF.

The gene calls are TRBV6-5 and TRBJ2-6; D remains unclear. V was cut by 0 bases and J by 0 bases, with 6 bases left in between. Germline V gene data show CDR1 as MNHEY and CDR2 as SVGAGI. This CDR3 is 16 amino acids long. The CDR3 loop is CASSYSTASGANVLTF. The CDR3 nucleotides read TGTGCCAGCAGTTACTCAACAGCCTCTGGGGCCAACGTCCTGACTTTC.

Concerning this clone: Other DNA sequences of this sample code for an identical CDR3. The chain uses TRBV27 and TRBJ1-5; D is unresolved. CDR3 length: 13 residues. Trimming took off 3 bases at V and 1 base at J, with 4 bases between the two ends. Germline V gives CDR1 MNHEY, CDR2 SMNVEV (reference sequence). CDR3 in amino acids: CASSFRSNQPQHF. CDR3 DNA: TGTGCCAGCAGTTTTCGGAGCAATCAGCCCCAGCATTTT.

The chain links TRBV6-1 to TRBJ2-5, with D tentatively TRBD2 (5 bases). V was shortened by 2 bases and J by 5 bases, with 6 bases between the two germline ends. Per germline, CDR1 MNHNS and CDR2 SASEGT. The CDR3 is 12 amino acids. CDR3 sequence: CASSELAETQYF. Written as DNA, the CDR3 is TGTGCCAGCAGTGAATTAGCGGAGACCCAGTACTTC.

DNA of the CDR3: TGTGCCAGCAGCGAATGGACAGGTTCCCCTGTTGTGTATTTT. Its protein is CASSEWTGSPVVYF. The V and J genes are TRBV11-1 and TRBJ2-3; 7 bases agree with TRBD1. The CDR3 is 14 residues long. V dropped 5 bases and J dropped 14; count of bases not matched to a gene: 16. The V gene's germline CDR1 is SGHAT and CDR2 FQDESV (reference sequence).

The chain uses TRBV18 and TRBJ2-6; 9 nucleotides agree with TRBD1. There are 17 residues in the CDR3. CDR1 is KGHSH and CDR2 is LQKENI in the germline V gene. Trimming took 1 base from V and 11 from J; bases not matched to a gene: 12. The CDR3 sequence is CASSPRAGTGSYHVLTF. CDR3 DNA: TGTGCCAGCTCACCACGGGCCGGGACAGGGAGTTATCACGTCCTGACTTTC.

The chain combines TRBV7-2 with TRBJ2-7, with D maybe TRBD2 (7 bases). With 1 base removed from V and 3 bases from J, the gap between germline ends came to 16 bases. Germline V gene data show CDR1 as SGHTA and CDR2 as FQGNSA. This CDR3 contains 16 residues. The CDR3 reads CASSLEGGAGSYEQYF. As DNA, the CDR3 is TGTGCCAGCAGCTTAGAGGGGGGGGCAGGGAGCTACGAGCAGTACTTC.

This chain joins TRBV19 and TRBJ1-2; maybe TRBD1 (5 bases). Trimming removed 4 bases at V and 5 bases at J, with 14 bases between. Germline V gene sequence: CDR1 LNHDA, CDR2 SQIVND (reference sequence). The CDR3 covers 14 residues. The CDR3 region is CASSKSGIGYGYTF. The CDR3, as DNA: TGTGCCAGTAGTAAGTCAGGGATTGGATATGGCTACACCTTC.

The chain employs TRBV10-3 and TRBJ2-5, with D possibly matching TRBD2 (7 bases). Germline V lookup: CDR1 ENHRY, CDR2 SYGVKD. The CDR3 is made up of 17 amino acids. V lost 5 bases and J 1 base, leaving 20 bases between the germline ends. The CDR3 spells CAISPFGGAGAQETQYF. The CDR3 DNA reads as TGTGCCATCAGTCCCTTTGGGGGGGCGGGAGCCCAAGAGACCCAGTACTTC.

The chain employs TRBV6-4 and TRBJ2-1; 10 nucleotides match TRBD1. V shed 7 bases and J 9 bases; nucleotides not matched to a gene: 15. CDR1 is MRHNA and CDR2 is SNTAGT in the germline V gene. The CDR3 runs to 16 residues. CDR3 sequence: CASKKTGTGVIGEQFF. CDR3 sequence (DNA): TGTGCCAGCAAAAAAACCGGGACAGGGGTGATTGGTGAGCAGTTCTTC.

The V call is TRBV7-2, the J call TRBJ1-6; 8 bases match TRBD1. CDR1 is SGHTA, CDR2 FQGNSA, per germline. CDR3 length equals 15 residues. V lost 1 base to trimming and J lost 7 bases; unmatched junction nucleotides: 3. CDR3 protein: CASSLEWTGNSPLHF. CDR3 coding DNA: TGTGCCAGCAGCTTAGAATGGACAGGGAATTCACCCCTCCACTTT.

The CDR3 region is CASSPGGTYYEQYF. DNA of the CDR3: TGTGCCAGCAGTCCAGGGGGAACCTACTACGAGCAGTACTTC. The V gene is TRBV27, the J gene TRBJ2-7; 7 nucleotides line up with TRBD1. CDR1 MNHEY and CDR2 SMNVEV come from the germline V gene (reference sequence). J gave up 3 bases and V 5 bases, and 7 bases lay outside the gene matches. The CDR3 extends over 14 amino acids.

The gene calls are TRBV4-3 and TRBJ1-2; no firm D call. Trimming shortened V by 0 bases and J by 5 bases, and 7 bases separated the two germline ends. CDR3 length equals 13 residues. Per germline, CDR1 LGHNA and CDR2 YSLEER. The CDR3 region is CASSQERHYGYTF. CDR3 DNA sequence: TGCGCCAGCAGCCAAGAGCGACATTATGGCTACACCTTC.

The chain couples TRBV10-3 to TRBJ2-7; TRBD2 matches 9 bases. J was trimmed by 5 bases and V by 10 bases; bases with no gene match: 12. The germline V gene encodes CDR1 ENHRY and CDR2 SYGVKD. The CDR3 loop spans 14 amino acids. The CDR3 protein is CATAVAGGPDEQYF. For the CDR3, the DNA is TGTGCCACCGCAGTGGCGGGAGGGCCAGACGAGCAGTACTTC.

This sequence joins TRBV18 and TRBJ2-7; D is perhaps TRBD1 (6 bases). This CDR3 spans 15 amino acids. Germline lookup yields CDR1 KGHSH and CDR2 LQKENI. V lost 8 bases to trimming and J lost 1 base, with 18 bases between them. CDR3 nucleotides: TGTGCCAGCCGAAGGGTTAGGGACAAATCCTACGAGCAGTACTTC. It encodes CASRRVRDKSYEQYF.

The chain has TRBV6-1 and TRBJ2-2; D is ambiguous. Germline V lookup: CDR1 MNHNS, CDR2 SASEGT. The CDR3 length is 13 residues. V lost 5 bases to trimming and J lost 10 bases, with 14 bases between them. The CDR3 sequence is CASSQDSVMELFF. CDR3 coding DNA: TGTGCCAGCAGTCAAGACTCGGTCATGGAGCTGTTTTTT.

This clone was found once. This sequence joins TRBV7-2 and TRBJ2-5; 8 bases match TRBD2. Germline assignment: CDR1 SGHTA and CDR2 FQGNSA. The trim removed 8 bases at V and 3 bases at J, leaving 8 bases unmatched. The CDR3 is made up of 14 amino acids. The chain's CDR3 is CASGPGGAEETQYF. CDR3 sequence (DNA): TGTGCCAGCGGTCCCGGGGGGGCAGAAGAGACCCAGTACTTC. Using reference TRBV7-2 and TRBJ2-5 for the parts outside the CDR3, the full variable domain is GAGVSQSPSNKVTEKGKDVELRCDPISGHTALYWYRQSLGQGLEFLIYFQGNSAPDKSGLPSDRFSAERTGGSVSTLTIQRTQQEDSAVYLCASGPGGAEETQYFGPGTRLLVL.

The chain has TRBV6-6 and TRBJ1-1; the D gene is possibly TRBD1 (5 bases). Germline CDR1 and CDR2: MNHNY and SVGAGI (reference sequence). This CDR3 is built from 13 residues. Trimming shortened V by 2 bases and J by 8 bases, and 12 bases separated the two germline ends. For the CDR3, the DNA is TGTGCCAGCAGTTACCCCGACAGAGCCGAAGCTTTCTTT. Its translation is CASSYPDRAEAFF.

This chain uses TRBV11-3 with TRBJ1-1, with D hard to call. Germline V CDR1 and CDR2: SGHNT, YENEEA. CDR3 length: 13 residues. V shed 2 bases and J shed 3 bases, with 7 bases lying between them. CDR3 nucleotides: TGTGCCAGCAGCTTAAGGAGTCACACTGAAGCTTTCTTT. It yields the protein CASSLRSHTEAFF.